This T cell receptor (beta chain) was sequenced during a study of cytomegalovirus exposure and HLA in healthy donors. Looked up from germline, CDR1 is SGHRS and CDR2 is YFSETQ. This CDR3 is built from 15 residues. The V gene end was trimmed by 4 bases and the J gene end by 1 base; junction bases not matched to a gene: 5. PCR used 60 Vbeta primers and 13 Jbeta primers. Clones were sequenced by immunoSEQ multiplex PCR, and TCRdb holds only the in-frame ones, with some missing. The repertoire holds about 140,000 clones, around 75% seen once, with about 7% in the top ten. The sequence was obtained from a man aged 25 to 40 in good health and CMV-seronegative. The sample taken for sequencing was PBMCs. The V gene is TRBV5-1, the J gene TRBJ1-1; 9 bases line up with TRBD1. Here the CDR3 reads CASSNIQGANTEAFF. The DNA of the CDR3 is TGCGCCAGCAGCAACATACAGGGGGCGAACACTGAAGCTTTCTTT.